What follows are 7 T cell receptor beta chains derived from one specimen sequenced in a study of read filtering for tumor transcriptome and immune sequencing. The library was built from approximately 400 ng RNA with molecular barcoded adaptors for alpha/delta and beta/gamma chains. TCRdb reprocessed the reads with MiXCR, giving one entry per CDR3 protein. The sample holds 35,000 to 40,000 distinct CDR3 sequences; 12% to 15% are singletons and the top ten take less than 40%. Material: a population of CD138-negative cells sorted from bone marrow. Receptors were obtained from a donor older than 35 with multiple myeloma.

This clonotype was seen at least ten times. The J gene is TRBJ2-1, the V gene TRBV27; 12 positions agree with TRBD2. With V trimmed by 6 bases and J by 8 bases, 14 bases remained unmatched. CDR3 size: 17 residues. From germline, CDR1 is MNHEY and CDR2 SMNVEV (reference sequence). The CDR3 DNA reads as TGTGCCAGCAGCCGCACCTCTTCGACTAGCGGGAGCTATGAGCAGTTCTTC. Its translation is CASSRTSSTSGSYEQFF.

At least ten counts were recorded for this clonotype. The chain combines TRBV6-2 or TRBV6-3 with TRBJ2-3, with D perhaps matching TRBD1 or TRBD2 (5 bases each). The CDR3 loop spans 15 amino acids. V lost 6 bases and J lost 2, with 15 bases in between. Germline V CDR1 and CDR2: MNHEY, SVGEGT. The CDR3 nucleotides are TGTGCCAGCAGCTACGGGGACCCAGCCACAGATACGCAGTATTTT. Translating it yields CASSYGDPATDTQYF.

This clonotype was detected many times. The rearrangement uses TRBV23-1 and TRBJ2-2; a possible D gene is TRBD2 (5 bases). TRBV23-1 is recorded as an ORF, its role being uncertain. The V end was cut by 4 bases, the J end by 3 bases, with 15 bases between. The CDR3 is 16 residues long. The CDR3 bases are TGCGCCAGCAGTCTCACTCGAGGGTCTGACACCGGGGAGCTGTTTTTT. Its protein is CASSLTRGSDTGELFF.

This clonotype was seen at least ten times. Possible read error: a much larger clone is one base away. This chain uses TRBV5-1 with TRBJ1-3, with D unclear. Germline V gives CDR1 SGHRS, CDR2 YFSETQ. The CDR3 has 14 residues. The chain's CDR3 is CASSLSGNGNTVYF. CDR3 bases: TGCGCCAGCAGCTTGTCGGGGAATGGAAACACCGTATATTTT.

The sample holds many counts of this clonotype. The genes are TRBV3-1 and TRBJ2-7; D gene uncertain. Trimming cost V 0 bases and J 7 bases, with 4 bases left between them. The CDR3 runs to 11 residues. CDR1 is LGHDT and CDR2 is YNNKEL in the germline V gene (reference sequence). The CDR3 spells CASSQEGEQYF. CDR3 bases: TGTGCCAGCAGCCAAGAGGGGGAGCAGTACTTC.

This clonotype was seen many times. The chain uses TRBV20-1 and TRBJ2-3, with 7 bases aligning to TRBD2. The V segment lost 8 bases and the J segment 2 bases; nucleotides outside the gene matches: 7. The CDR3 totals 13 residues. Germline lookup yields CDR1 DFQATT and CDR2 SNEGSKA (reference sequence). This CDR3 reads CSSLAEHTDTQYF. The CDR3 nucleotides are TGCAGTTCCCTAGCGGAGCACACAGATACGCAGTATTTT.

This clonotype occurred many times. The chain couples TRBV20-1 to TRBJ1-1, with 9 bases that match TRBD1. V dropped 8 bases and J dropped 0; count of bases not matched to a gene: 13. CDR3 length: 16 residues. From germline, CDR1 is DFQATT and CDR2 SNEGSKA (reference sequence). CDR3 region: CSPFTGTGRVNTEAFF. The CDR3 DNA is TGCAGTCCCTTTACCGGGACAGGGCGGGTGAACACTGAAGCTTTCTTT.